A selection of T cell receptor beta chains follows, all from one sample in a study of T cells in Graves' hyperthyroidism and ophthalmopathy. TCRdb re-derived calls from the multiplex PCR reads in MiXCR, one entry per CDR3 protein. The profile shows roughly 500,000 distinct CDR3 sequences, approximately 44% of them singletons. Sequenced: peripheral blood or thyroid tissue (not recorded which). The source is an adult woman with Graves' disease, either hyperthyroidism or ophthalmopathy (not recorded which). Each CDR3 is given with its conserved first and last residue. Fields, in order: J gene, V gene, D gene, clone size, CDR3 protein, CDR3 DNA. D genes are given only for firm matches. Size is omitted from some rows. Given values are once, few, many or a class for expanded clones.

TRBJ2-1 | TRBV11-2 | TRBD2 | . | CASSPGGRQQFF | TGTGCCAGCAGCCCGGGCGGGAGGCAGCAGTTCTTC
TRBJ1-2 | TRBV7-2 | . | many | CASSFNNYYGYTF | TGTGCCAGCAGCTTTAATAACTACTATGGCTACACCTTC
TRBJ1-1 | TRBV20-1 | . | many | CSAMGHRDTEAFF | TGCAGTGCTATGGGACACAGGGACACTGAAGCTTTCTTT
TRBJ1-1 | TRBV10-2 | . | many | CASIFQSNTEAFF | TGCGCCAGCATTTTTCAGTCGAACACTGAAGCTTTCTTT
TRBJ1-6 | TRBV25-1 | . | few | CASSDMDSPLHF | TGTGCCAGCAGCGACATGGATTCACCCCTCCACTTT
TRBJ2-7 | TRBV19 | TRBD2 | many | CASSMTSGAYEQYF | TGTGCCAGTAGTATGACTAGCGGGGCCTACGAGCAGTACTTC
TRBJ2-7 | TRBV7-4 | TRBD2 | . | CASEVTSVTYEQYF | TGTGCCAGCGAGGTGACTAGCGTTACCTACGAGCAGTACTTC
TRBJ1-2 | TRBV9 | . | many | CASSIYGGGYTF | TGTGCCAGCAGCATCTACGGGGGTGGCTACACCTTC
TRBJ1-4 | TRBV5-1 | . | many | CASSPQGRSNEKLFF | TGCGCCAGCAGCCCTCAGGGCAGATCTAATGAAAAACTGTTTTTT
TRBJ1-1 | TRBV11-2 | . | many | CASSTMTENTEAFF | TGTGCCAGCAGCACGATGACAGAGAACACTGAAGCTTTCTTT
TRBJ1-2 | TRBV28 | . | few | CASTPQGTYGYTF | TGTGCCAGCACCCCTCAGGGTACCTATGGCTACACCTTC
TRBJ1-1 | TRBV6-2/TRBV6-3 | . | many | CASSQDWSTEAFF | TGTGCCAGCAGTCAAGACTGGAGCACTGAAGCTTTCTTT
TRBJ1-2 | TRBV2 | . | . | CASTIQGVDYDYTF | TGTGCGAGCACTATACAGGGAGTTGACTATGACTACACCTTC
TRBJ2-1 | TRBV24-1 | . | . | CATSDPGSIAYNEQFF | TGTGCCACCAGTGACCCGGGGTCGATCGCCTACAATGAGCAGTTCTTC